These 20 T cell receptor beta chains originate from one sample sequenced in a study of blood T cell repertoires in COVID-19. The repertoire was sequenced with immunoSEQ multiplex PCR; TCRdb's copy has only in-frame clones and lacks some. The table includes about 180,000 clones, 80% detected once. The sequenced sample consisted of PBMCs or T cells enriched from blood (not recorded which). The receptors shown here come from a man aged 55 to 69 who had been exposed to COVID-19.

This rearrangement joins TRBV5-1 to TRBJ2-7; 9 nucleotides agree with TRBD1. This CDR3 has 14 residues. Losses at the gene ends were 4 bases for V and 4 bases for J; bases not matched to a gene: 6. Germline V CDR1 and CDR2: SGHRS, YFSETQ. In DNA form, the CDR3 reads TGCGCCAGCAGCCCGGGACAGGGTTTGTACGAGCAGTACTTC. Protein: CASSPGQGLYEQYF.

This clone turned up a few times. CDR3 residues: CASRPGGGASFLAFF. In DNA, the CDR3 is TGTGCCAGCAGACCCGGGGGGGGCGCATCCTTTTTGGCTTTCTTT. V usage is TRBV28 and J usage is TRBJ1-1, with a weak D call TRBD1 (6 bases). Trimming stripped 6 bases from V and 11 bases from J, with 25 bases between. Germline-derived CDR1 and CDR2 are MDHEN and SYDVKM. The CDR3 runs to 15 residues. Full variable domain (missing parts from reference TRBV28 and TRBJ1-1): DVKVTQSSRYLVKRTGEKVFLECVQDMDHENMFWYRQDPGLGLRLIYFSYDVKMKEKGDIPEGYSVSREKKERFSLILESASTNQTSMYLCASRPGGGASFLAFFGQGTRLTVV.

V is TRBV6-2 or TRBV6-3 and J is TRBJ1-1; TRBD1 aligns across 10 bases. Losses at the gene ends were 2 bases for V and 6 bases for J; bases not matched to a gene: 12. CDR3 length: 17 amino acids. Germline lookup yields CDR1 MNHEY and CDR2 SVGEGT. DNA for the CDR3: TGTGCCAGCAGTTACCCGGGACAGGGGAACTGGTTCGCTGAAGCTTTCTTT. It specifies CASSYPGQGNWFAEAFF.

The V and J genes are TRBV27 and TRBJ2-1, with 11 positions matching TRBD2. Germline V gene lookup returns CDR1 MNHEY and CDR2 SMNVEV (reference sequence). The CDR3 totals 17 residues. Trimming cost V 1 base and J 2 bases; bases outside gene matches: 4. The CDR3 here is CASSLFGTSGTYNEQFF. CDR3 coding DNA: TGTGCCAGCAGTTTATTTGGGACTAGCGGCACCTACAATGAGCAGTTCTTC.

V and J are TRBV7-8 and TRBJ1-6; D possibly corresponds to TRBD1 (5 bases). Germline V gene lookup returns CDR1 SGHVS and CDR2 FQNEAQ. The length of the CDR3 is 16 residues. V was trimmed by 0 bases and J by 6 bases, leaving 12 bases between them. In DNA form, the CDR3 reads TGTGCCAGCAGCTTAGCTTCGGCAGGGTTTAATTCACCCCTCCACTTT. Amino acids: CASSLASAGFNSPLHF.

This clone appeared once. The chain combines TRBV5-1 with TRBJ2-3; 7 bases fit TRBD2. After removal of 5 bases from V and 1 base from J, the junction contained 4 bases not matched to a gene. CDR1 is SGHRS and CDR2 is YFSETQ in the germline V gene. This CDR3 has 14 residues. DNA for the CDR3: TGCGCCAGCAGAATGGCGGGGGGCACAGATACGCAGTATTTT. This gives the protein CASRMAGGTDTQYF.

The CDR3 spells CASSPPAKPFGQYF. For the CDR3, the DNA is TGTGCCAGCTCACCACCCGCGAAGCCTTTCGGGCAGTACTTC. The chain recombines TRBV18 with TRBJ2-7; D is undetermined. CDR1 and CDR2 from the germline V gene are KGHSH and LQKENI. The CDR3 covers 14 residues. V lost 0 bases to trimming and J lost 9 bases, with 15 bases between them.

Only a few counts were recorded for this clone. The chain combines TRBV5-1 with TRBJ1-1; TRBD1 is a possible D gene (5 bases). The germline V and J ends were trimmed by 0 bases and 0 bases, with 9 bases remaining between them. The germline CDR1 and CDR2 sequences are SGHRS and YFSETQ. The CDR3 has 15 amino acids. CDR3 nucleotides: TGCGCCAGCAGCTTGGACGGGGGGATGAACACTGAAGCTTTCTTT. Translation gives CASSLDGGMNTEAFF.

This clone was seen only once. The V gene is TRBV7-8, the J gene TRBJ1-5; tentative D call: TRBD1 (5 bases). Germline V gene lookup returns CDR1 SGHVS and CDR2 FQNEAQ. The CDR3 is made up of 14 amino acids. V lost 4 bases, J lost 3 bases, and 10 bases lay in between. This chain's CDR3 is CASSSSGNNQPQHF. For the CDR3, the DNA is TGTGCCAGCAGCTCCTCAGGGAACAATCAGCCCCAGCATTTT.

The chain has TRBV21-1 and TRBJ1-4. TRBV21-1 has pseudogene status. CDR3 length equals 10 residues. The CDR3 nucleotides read TGTGCCAGCAGCAAAGGAAAAACTGTTTTT. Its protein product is CASSKGKTVF.

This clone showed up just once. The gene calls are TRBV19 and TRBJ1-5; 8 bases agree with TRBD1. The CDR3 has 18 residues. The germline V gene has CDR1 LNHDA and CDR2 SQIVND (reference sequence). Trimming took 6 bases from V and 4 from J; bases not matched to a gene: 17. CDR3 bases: TGTGCCAGTAGACCCCACTTCGGGACAGGCGGACGGAATCAGCCCCAGCATTTT. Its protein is CASRPHFGTGGRNQPQHF.

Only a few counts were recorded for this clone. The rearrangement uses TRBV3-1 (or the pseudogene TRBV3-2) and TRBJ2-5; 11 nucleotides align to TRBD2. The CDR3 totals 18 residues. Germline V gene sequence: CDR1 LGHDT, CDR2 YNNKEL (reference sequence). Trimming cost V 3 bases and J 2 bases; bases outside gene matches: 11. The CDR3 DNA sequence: TGTGCCAGCAGCCACTTGACTAGCGGGACTACTTCGCAAGAGACCCAGTACTTC. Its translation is CASSHLTSGTTSQETQYF.

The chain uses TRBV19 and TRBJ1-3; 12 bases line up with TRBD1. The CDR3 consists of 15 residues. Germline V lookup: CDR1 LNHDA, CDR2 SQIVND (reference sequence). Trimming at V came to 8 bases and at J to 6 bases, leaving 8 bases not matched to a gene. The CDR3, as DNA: TGTGCCAGTGGAAAACCGGGACAGGGGGCAAACACCATATATTTT. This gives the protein CASGKPGQGANTIYF.

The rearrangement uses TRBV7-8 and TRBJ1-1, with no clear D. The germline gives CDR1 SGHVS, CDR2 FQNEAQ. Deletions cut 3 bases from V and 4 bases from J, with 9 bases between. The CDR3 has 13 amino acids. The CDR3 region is CASSFEGGTEAFF. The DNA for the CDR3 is TGTGCCAGCAGCTTTGAGGGAGGCACTGAAGCTTTCTTT.

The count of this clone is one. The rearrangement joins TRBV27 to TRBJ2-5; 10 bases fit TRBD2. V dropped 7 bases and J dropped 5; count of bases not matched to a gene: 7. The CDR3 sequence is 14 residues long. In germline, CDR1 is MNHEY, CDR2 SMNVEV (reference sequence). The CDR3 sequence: CASKPLAGVETQYF. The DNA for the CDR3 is TGTGCCAGCAAGCCCCTAGCGGGAGTGGAGACCCAGTACTTC.

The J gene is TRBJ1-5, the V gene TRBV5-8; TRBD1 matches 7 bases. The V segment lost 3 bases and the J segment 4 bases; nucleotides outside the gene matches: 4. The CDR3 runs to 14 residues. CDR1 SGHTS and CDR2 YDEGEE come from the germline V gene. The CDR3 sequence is CASSSGQRNQPQHF. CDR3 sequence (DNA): TGTGCCAGCAGCTCGGGACAGAGAAATCAGCCCCAGCATTTT.

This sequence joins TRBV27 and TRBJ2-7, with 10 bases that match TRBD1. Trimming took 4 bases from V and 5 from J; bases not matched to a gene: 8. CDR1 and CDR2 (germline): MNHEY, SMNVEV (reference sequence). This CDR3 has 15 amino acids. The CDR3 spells CASSSPGQGFHEQYF. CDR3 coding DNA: TGTGCCAGCAGTTCGCCGGGACAGGGGTTCCACGAGCAGTACTTC.

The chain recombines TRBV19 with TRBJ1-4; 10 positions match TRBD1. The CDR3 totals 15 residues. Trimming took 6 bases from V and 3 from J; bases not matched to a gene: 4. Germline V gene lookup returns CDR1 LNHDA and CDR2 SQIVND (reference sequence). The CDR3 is CASRLDRGPNEKLFF. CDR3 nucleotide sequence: TGTGCCAGTAGACTCGACAGGGGGCCTAATGAAAAACTGTTTTTT.

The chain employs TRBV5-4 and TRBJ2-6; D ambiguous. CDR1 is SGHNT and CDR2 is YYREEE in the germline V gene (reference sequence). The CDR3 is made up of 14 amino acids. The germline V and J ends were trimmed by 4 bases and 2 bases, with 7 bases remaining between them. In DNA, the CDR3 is TGTGCCAGCAGCCACCCGGCTGGGGCCAACGTCCTGACTTTC. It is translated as CASSHPAGANVLTF.

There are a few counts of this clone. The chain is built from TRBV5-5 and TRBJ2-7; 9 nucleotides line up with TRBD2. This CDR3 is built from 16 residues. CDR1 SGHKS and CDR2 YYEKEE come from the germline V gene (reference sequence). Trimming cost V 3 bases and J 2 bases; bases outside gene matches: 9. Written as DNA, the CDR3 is TGTGCCAGCAGCTCTCTTAGCGGGAGTCTAGCCTACGAGCAGTACTTC. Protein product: CASSSLSGSLAYEQYF.